These 10 T cell receptor beta chains came from one sample sequenced in a study. TCRdb itself ran the RT-PCR reads through MiXCR, one entry per CDR3 protein. This table holds approximately 720,000 distinct CDR3 sequences, 13% to 15% found once. Sequenced: memory CD4+ T cells from blood. The receptors were sampled from a female donor in good health, serving as a healthy control.

The rearrangement links TRBV18 to TRBJ2-7; D is uncertain. The germline V gene has CDR1 KGHSH and CDR2 LQKENI. There are 15 residues in the CDR3. The V end lost 6 bases, the J end lost 3 bases, and 18 bases lay between the germline ends. The CDR3 coding sequence is TGTGCCAGCTCCGTAGCCGGGTCCCTGGACTACGAGCAGTACTTC. Protein sequence: CASSVAGSLDYEQYF.

The CDR3 nucleotides are TGTGCCTGGACCCTAGGGGCAGGGCTGAATTCACCCCTCCACTTT. Translating it yields CAWTLGAGLNSPLHF. The genes are TRBV30 and TRBJ1-6; tentatively, D is TRBD1 (5 bases). Germline V gene data show CDR1 as GTSNPN and CDR2 as SVGIG (reference sequence). The CDR3 is 15 residues long. Trimming pared 4 bases from V and 7 bases from J, leaving 17 bases between. Supplemented by reference TRBV30 and TRBJ1-6, the full variable domain reads SQTIHQWPATLVQPVGSPLSLECTVEGTSNPNLYWYRQAAGRGLQLLFYSVGIGQISSEVPQNLSASRPQDRQFILSSKKLLLSDSGFYLCAWTLGAGLNSPLHFGNGTRLTVT.

This clonotype occurred a few times. The J gene is TRBJ1-5, the V gene TRBV29-1; D unclear. There are 12 residues in the CDR3. CDR1 is SQVTM, CDR2 ANQGSEA, per germline. Trimming removed 5 bases from V and 2 bases from J, with 7 bases in between. The DNA for the CDR3 is TGCAGCGTTTCAAACGGCAATCAGCCCCAGCATTTT. Protein sequence: CSVSNGNQPQHF. The whole variable domain, remainder taken from reference TRBV29-1 and TRBJ1-5, is SAVISQKPSRDICQRGTSLTIQCQVDSQVTMMFWYRQQPGQSLTLIATANQGSEATYESGFVIDKFPISRPNLTFSTLTVSNMSPEDSSIYLCSVSNGNQPQHFGDGTRLSIL.

CDR3 DNA: TGCGCCAGCAGCCAAGATCCCGGTGTAGTTTCTGAAAAACTGTTTTTT. It yields the protein CASSQDPGVVSEKLFF. The chain employs TRBV4-3 and TRBJ1-4; D unresolved. The CDR3 length is 16 residues. Germline V gives CDR1 LGHNA, CDR2 YSLEER. V was cut by 0 bases and J by 7 bases, with 15 bases left in between.

The chain combines TRBV7-2 with TRBJ2-1, with a tentative D call TRBD2 (6 bases). CDR1 and CDR2 from the germline V gene are SGHTA and FQGNSA. CDR3 length: 14 amino acids. V was trimmed by 9 bases and J by 5 bases, leaving 17 bases between them. The CDR3 region is CASCREFEDNEQFF. CDR3 nucleotides: TGTGCCAGTTGTCGGGAGTTCGAAGACAATGAGCAGTTCTTC.

This chain connects TRBV28 to TRBJ2-7, with D maybe TRBD1 (5 bases). Per the germline V gene, CDR1 is MDHEN and CDR2 is SYDVKM. Trimming cost V 3 bases and J 2 bases, with 11 bases left between them. The CDR3 totals 14 residues. CDR3 DNA sequence: TGTGCCAGCAGTTTTGGTGGGGCTACCTACGAGCAGTACTTC. Translation gives CASSFGGATYEQYF.

The table lists this clonotype with many counts. This sequence joins TRBV11-2 and TRBJ1-1; the D is unclear. Germline V gene data show CDR1 as SGHAT and CDR2 as FQNNGV. The V end was cut by 2 bases, the J end by 3 bases, with 7 bases between. The CDR3 extends over 13 amino acids. This CDR3 is CASSLLQYTEAFF. CDR3 bases: TGTGCCAGCAGCTTATTACAGTACACTGAAGCTTTCTTT.

This clonotype was seen a single time. The chain uses TRBV10-3 and TRBJ1-4; 9 bases line up with TRBD1. The CDR3 is 16 amino acids. CDR1 is ENHRY, CDR2 SYGVKD, per germline. Trimming cost V 7 bases and J 5 bases; bases outside gene matches: 11. In DNA form, the CDR3 reads TGTGCCATCATGACCCGGGACAGGGTAGAAAATGAAAAACTGTTTTTT. It is translated as CAIMTRDRVENEKLFF.

The genes are TRBV7-9 and TRBJ1-2; TRBD1 matches 8 bases. J lost 3 bases, V lost 5 bases, and 11 bases had no gene match. Germline CDR1 and CDR2: SEHNR and FQNEAQ (reference sequence). The CDR3 has 16 residues. CDR3 nucleotides: TGTGCCAGCAGCCTCGGACAGGGATCAATTCACTATGGCTACACCTTC. Its protein is CASSLGQGSIHYGYTF. Full variable domain (remainder filled in from reference TRBV7-9 and TRBJ1-2): DTGVSQNPRHKITKRGQNVTFRCDPISEHNRLYWYRQTLGQGPEFLTYFQNEAQLEKSRLLSDRFSAERPKGSFSTLEIQRTEQGDSAMYLCASSLGQGSIHYGYTFGSGTRLTVV.

This clonotype was recorded a few times. The chain uses TRBV7-2 and TRBJ1-1; tentatively, D is TRBD1 (6 bases). Germline V CDR1 and CDR2: SGHTA, FQGNSA. With 5 bases removed from V and 5 bases from J, the gap between germline ends came to 12 bases. The length of the CDR3 is 13 residues. The DNA for the CDR3 is TGTGCCAGCAGCCAGCGGGGGACAACTGAAGCTTTCTTT. Residues: CASSQRGTTEAFF.